This T cell receptor (beta chain) was retrieved from a study of cytomegalovirus exposure and HLA in healthy donors. The primer mix had 60 Vbeta and 13 Jbeta primers. Measured with immunoSEQ multiplex PCR; TCRdb has only the in-frame clones, and not every one. The sample comprises roughly 150,000 clones, roughly 82% of which are singletons, and 2.5% to 3% rests with the top ten. The CDR3 spans 13 residues. Looked up from germline, CDR1 is SGHNT and CDR2 is YYREEE (reference sequence). Trimming pared 5 bases from V and 1 base from J, leaving 9 bases between. The source of this sequence is a woman in her 50s in good health and CMV-seropositive. The chain links TRBV5-4 to TRBJ1-1; D gene ambiguous. Sequencing was carried out using PBMCs. CDR3: CASRVGANTEAFF. The CDR3, as DNA: TGTGCCAGCAGGGTGGGCGCGAACACTGAAGCTTTCTTT.